The 30 T cell receptor beta chains below all came from one sample that was sequenced in a study of cytomegalovirus exposure and HLA in healthy donors. PCR was performed using 60 Vbeta and 13 Jbeta primers. This table comes from immunoSEQ multiplex PCR, and its TCRdb copy is limited to in-frame clones, with some not included. The repertoire includes 150,000 to 200,000 clones, around 83% of them detected once, and about 4% sits in the top ten. The sequenced material came from PBMCs. Receptors were obtained from a man aged 45 to 65 in good health and CMV-seropositive.

The rearrangement links TRBV7-9 to TRBJ1-6, with D perhaps matching TRBD1 (5 bases). The germline CDR1 and CDR2 sequences are SEHNR and FQNEAQ (reference sequence). V was trimmed by 1 base and J by 8 bases, leaving 9 bases between them. The CDR3 consists of 14 residues. Here the CDR3 DNA reads TGTGCCAGCAGCTTAGGAGTGGGGCATTCACCCCTCCACTTT. Amino acids: CASSLGVGHSPLHF.

Only a few counts were recorded for this clone. The V call is TRBV2, the J call TRBJ1-1; D ambiguous. Trimming removed 5 bases from V and 10 bases from J, with 20 bases in between. CDR1 and CDR2 from the germline V gene are SNHLY and FYNNEI. This CDR3 is built from 14 residues. The CDR3 region has the DNA TGTGCCAGCAGTCCGGCGGGTATCGTGTTTATAGCTTTCTTT. It codes for CASSPAGIVFIAFF.

The V call is TRBV4-2, the J call TRBJ2-1; 7 bases map to TRBD2. The germline gives CDR1 LGHNA, CDR2 YNFKEQ. The CDR3 sequence is 15 residues long. V shed 6 bases, J shed 3 bases, and the junction held 8 bases outside the gene matches. This CDR3 is CASRLSWDYYNEQFF. Written as DNA, the CDR3 is TGTGCCAGCAGGTTAAGTTGGGACTACTACAATGAGCAGTTCTTC.

In the case of this clone: This specimen includes other DNA sequences encoding the same CDR3. V is TRBV5-1 and J is TRBJ2-1; 8 positions match TRBD2. Germline lookup yields CDR1 SGHRS and CDR2 YFSETQ. V gave up 2 bases and J gave up 2 bases; unmatched junction bases: 3. This CDR3 has 15 residues. CDR3 sequence: CASSLGAGAYNEQFF. CDR3 bases: TGCGCCAGCAGCTTAGGAGCGGGGGCCTACAATGAGCAGTTCTTC.

This chain uses TRBV5-6 with TRBJ2-5, with D unresolved. V was clipped by 0 bases and J by 1 base, with 4 bases between them. The germline CDR1 and CDR2 sequences are SGHDT and YYEEEE. The CDR3 is 13 residues long. CDR3 DNA sequence: TGTGCCAGCAGCTTGGGCAGCCAAGAGACCCAGTACTTC. Its translation: CASSLGSQETQYF.

Only one count was recorded for this clone. The chain is built from TRBV19 and TRBJ2-5; D perhaps matches TRBD2 (5 bases). In germline, CDR1 is LNHDA, CDR2 SQIVND (reference sequence). The length of the CDR3 is 13 residues. Trimming shortened V by 7 bases and J by 5 bases, and 14 bases separated the two germline ends. The CDR3 DNA follows: TGTGCCAGTAATCCCGGGGTGAGGGAGACCCAGTACTTC. This encodes CASNPGVRETQYF.

This sequence joins TRBV10-3 and TRBJ2-5, with TRBD1 identical over 8 bases. The J call is uncertain, as TRBJ2-7 better fits the DNA end. Germline CDR1 and CDR2: ENHRY and SYGVKD. This CDR3 is built from 14 residues. The CDR3, as DNA: TGTGCCATCAGTGATGACAGGGGCTCCTACGAGCAGTACTTC. It is translated as CAISDDRGSYEQYF.

The chain couples TRBV2 to TRBJ2-3; TRBD2 matches 13 bases. This CDR3 region has 17 residues. Germline V gene lookup returns CDR1 SNHLY and CDR2 FYNNEI. Trimming cost V 5 bases and J 1 base; bases outside gene matches: 6. The CDR3 loop is CASSKTSGGARTDTQYF. CDR3 sequence (DNA): TGTGCCAGCAGTAAAACTAGCGGGGGGGCGCGCACAGATACGCAGTATTTT.

The rearrangement uses TRBV12-5 and TRBJ1-3, with no clear D. The V gene lost 3 bases and the J gene lost 3 bases, with 3 bases spanning the gap. The CDR3 is 12 amino acids. The V gene's germline CDR1 is LGHNT and CDR2 FRNRAP. CDR3 amino acids: CASGFGGNTIYF. DNA for the CDR3: TGTGCTAGTGGTTTCGGTGGAAACACCATATATTTT.

This chain links TRBV12-5 with TRBJ1-5; 12 bases are a match to TRBD1. Germline V gives CDR1 LGHNT, CDR2 FRNRAP. The CDR3 contains 19 residues. J was trimmed by 6 bases and V by 0 bases; bases with no gene match: 12. This chain's CDR3 is CASGLVKAAGTGGSQPQHF. The CDR3 DNA reads as TGTGCTAGTGGTTTGGTGAAAGCGGCAGGGACAGGGGGCAGTCAGCCCCAGCATTTT. Supplemented by reference TRBV12-5 and TRBJ1-5, the full variable domain reads DARVTQTPRHKVTEMGQEVTMRCQPILGHNTVFWYRQTMMQGLELLAYFRNRAPLDDSGMPKDRFSAEMPDATLATLKIQPSEPRDSAVYFCASGLVKAAGTGGSQPQHFGDGTRLSIL.

The V and J genes are TRBV6-5 and TRBJ1-2, with D perhaps matching TRBD1 (5 bases). The CDR3 is made up of 15 amino acids. Germline values: CDR1 MNHEY, CDR2 SVGAGI. V was trimmed by 0 bases and J by 4 bases, leaving 12 bases between them. The CDR3 region has the DNA TGTGCCAGCAGTTACTCGGCCGCCAGGGTCTATGGCTACACCTTC. It codes for CASSYSAARVYGYTF.

This chain joins TRBV11-2 and TRBJ2-5, with 8 bases that match TRBD1. The V gene end was trimmed by 8 bases and the J gene end by 6 bases; junction bases not matched to a gene: 11. The CDR3 consists of 14 residues. Germline V gene lookup returns CDR1 SGHAT and CDR2 FQNNGV. For the CDR3, the DNA is TGTGCCAGCCTGATTTCAGGGGGCGCGAAGACCCAGTACTTC. The encoded protein is CASLISGGAKTQYF.

The chain employs TRBV30 and TRBJ1-4; possibly TRBD1 for D (6 bases). The CDR3 runs to 16 residues. V lost 2 bases and J lost 0, with 13 bases in between. The germline gives CDR1 GTSNPN, CDR2 SVGIG (reference sequence). CDR3 nucleotides: TGTGCCTGGAGTTCTCGACAGGACCCAACTAATGAAAAACTGTTTTTT. Translating gives CAWSSRQDPTNEKLFF.

V usage is TRBV9 and J usage is TRBJ1-2; D possibly corresponds to TRBD1 (6 bases). CDR3 length: 15 residues. CDR1 is SGDLS, CDR2 YYNGEE, per germline. The ends were cut back, 4 bases at V and 3 bases at J, with 16 bases in the middle. The CDR3 DNA reads TGTGCCAGCAGCCCCCGGACAGATAACTACTATGGCTACACCTTC. Protein sequence: CASSPRTDNYYGYTF.

This clone was counted between two and nine times. The chain is built from TRBV21-1 and TRBJ1-2. TRBV21-1 is labeled a pseudogene. The CDR3 is 17 amino acids. The CDR3 sequence is CASSKGRGRLVNYGYTF. DNA for the CDR3: TGTGCCAGCAGCAAGGGGCGGGGGCGCCTCGTTAACTATGGCTACACCTTC.

This chain joins TRBV4-2 and TRBJ2-2; 7 nucleotides match TRBD2. This CDR3 region has 17 residues. Germline-derived CDR1 and CDR2 are LGHNA and YNFKEQ. Unmatched junction bases numbered 11, after V lost 1 base and J lost 6 bases. The CDR3 DNA follows: TGTGCCAGCAGCCAAGTCTTGTGGAGCGGGGAAGCCGGGGAGCTGTTTTTT. Translated: CASSQVLWSGEAGELFF.

This clone was seen once. The chain joins TRBV9 to TRBJ2-1; the match to TRBD2 covers 8 bases. The germline gives CDR1 SGDLS, CDR2 YYNGEE. This CDR3 region has 13 residues. Germline trimming cut 6 bases from V and 7 bases from J; bases unmatched to any gene: 6. CDR3 residues: CASTSGSLNEQFF. The CDR3 region has the DNA TGTGCCAGCACCAGCGGGAGTCTAAATGAGCAGTTCTTC. Filled out from reference TRBV9 and TRBJ2-1, the complete variable domain reads DSGVTQTPKHLITATGQRVTLRCSPRSGDLSVYWYQQSLDQGLQFLIQYYNGEERAKGNILERFSAQQFPDLHSELNLSSLELGDSALYFCASTSGSLNEQFFGPGTRLTVL.

The rearrangement uses TRBV7-6 and TRBJ2-2, with a weak D call TRBD1 (6 bases). The V end lost 0 bases, the J end lost 5 bases, and 16 bases lay between the germline ends. The germline gives CDR1 SGHVS, CDR2 FNYEAQ. This CDR3 region has 17 residues. CDR3 bases: TGTGCCAGCAGCTTAGCGCCGGCAGGGGAGAGGACCGGGGAGCTGTTTTTT. Encoded protein: CASSLAPAGERTGELFF. The complete variable domain, with remaining parts taken from reference TRBV7-6 and TRBJ2-2, reads GAGVSQSPRYKVTKRGQDVALRCDPISGHVSLYWYRQALGQGPEFLTYFNYEAQQDKSGLPNDRFSAERPEGSISTLTIQRTEQRDSAMYRCASSLAPAGERTGELFFGEGSRLTVL.

This rearrangement joins TRBV27 to TRBJ2-2; no firm D call. V gave up 6 bases and J gave up 2 bases, with 10 bases separating them. This CDR3 contains 14 residues. Germline V CDR1 and CDR2: MNHEY, SMNVEV (reference sequence). This CDR3 reads CASSQQRNTGELFF. For the CDR3, the DNA is TGTGCCAGCAGCCAACAAAGAAACACCGGGGAGCTGTTTTTT.

The V and J genes are TRBV5-6 and TRBJ1-2; 9 bases are shared with TRBD1. From germline, CDR1 is SGHDT and CDR2 YYEEEE. Trimming removed 7 bases from V and 7 bases from J; junction bases left unmatched: 5. This CDR3 is built from 12 residues. The CDR3 spells CASGGQGSGYTF. CDR3 in DNA: TGTGCCAGCGGGGGACAGGGTAGTGGCTACACCTTC.

This sequence joins TRBV5-4 and TRBJ1-2, with D maybe TRBD1 (5 bases). The CDR3 length is 15 residues. V was trimmed by 4 bases and J by 7 bases, leaving 20 bases between them. Germline CDR1 SGHNT, CDR2 YYREEE (reference sequence). The CDR3 bases are TGTGCCAGCAGCCCTGGGGCAGGGTTACTGGGTGGCTACACCTTC. As protein: CASSPGAGLLGGYTF.

V usage is TRBV18 and J usage is TRBJ1-5, with unresolved D. This CDR3 has 12 amino acids. V was shortened by 2 bases and J by 9 bases, with 8 bases between the two germline ends. Germline-derived CDR1 and CDR2 are KGHSH and LQKENI. CDR3 sequence (DNA): TGTGCCAGCTCACCATATGGCGGGCCCCAGCATTTT. Protein product: CASSPYGGPQHF.

The CDR3 coding sequence is TGTGCCAGCAGCTTCAGACCTAGAGGACAAGAGACCCAGTACTTC. Its protein product is CASSFRPRGQETQYF. The J gene is TRBJ2-5, the V gene TRBV7-9; D remains unclear. This CDR3 comprises 15 residues. The germline V gene encodes CDR1 SEHNR and CDR2 FQNEAQ (reference sequence). The germline V and J ends were trimmed by 3 bases and 2 bases, with 13 bases remaining between them.

The chain is built from TRBV6-5 and TRBJ2-7; D may be TRBD2 (7 bases). This CDR3 spans 14 amino acids. V lost 8 bases and J lost 4, with 18 bases in between. CDR1 and CDR2 from the germline V gene are MNHEY and SVGAGI. This chain's CDR3 is CASCEAGARYEQYF. The CDR3 DNA follows: TGTGCCAGCTGTGAGGCGGGGGCCCGATACGAGCAGTACTTC.

This chain links TRBV2 with TRBJ1-6; possibly TRBD1 for D (5 bases). The CDR3 contains 13 residues. Germline V gene sequence: CDR1 SNHLY, CDR2 FYNNEI. V gave up 4 bases and J gave up 10 bases, with 11 bases separating them. DNA for the CDR3: TGTGCCAGCAGTGCAGGGTTTGGATCACCCCTCCACTTT. It specifies CASSAGFGSPLHF.

The rearrangement links TRBV6-5 to TRBJ2-7; 11 bases agree with TRBD1. Germline CDR1 is MNHEY and CDR2 is SVGAGI. The J segment lost 2 bases and the V segment lost 2 bases, leaving 2 bases of the junction unmatched. This CDR3 spans 15 amino acids. CDR3: CASSYRDRGAYEQYF. The CDR3 DNA is TGTGCCAGCAGTTACAGGGACAGGGGGGCCTACGAGCAGTACTTC.

This chain connects TRBV5-1 to TRBJ1-4; D remains unclear. The CDR3 length is 14 residues. V dropped 4 bases and J dropped 3 bases, with 10 bases sitting between them. Germline lookup yields CDR1 SGHRS and CDR2 YFSETQ. This chain's CDR3 is CASSERAPNEKLFF. In DNA, the CDR3 is TGCGCCAGCAGCGAGAGGGCCCCTAATGAAAAACTGTTTTTT.

The J gene is TRBJ1-2, the V gene TRBV18, with 9 bases fitting TRBD1. Germline CDR1 and CDR2: KGHSH and LQKENI. The CDR3 length is 13 residues. The ends lost 6 bases at V and 5 bases at J; junction bases unmatched: 4. The CDR3 loop is CASSGDREYGYTF. The CDR3 region has the DNA TGTGCCAGCTCGGGGGACAGGGAGTATGGCTACACCTTC.

V is TRBV29-1 and J is TRBJ2-7, with TRBD2 identical over 7 bases. Per the germline V gene, CDR1 is SQVTM and CDR2 is ANQGSEA. CDR3 size: 13 residues. Trimming took 3 bases from V and 3 from J; bases not matched to a gene: 5. This CDR3 is CSVDGPGGYEQYF. The CDR3 nucleotides read TGCAGCGTTGATGGGCCGGGGGGCTACGAGCAGTACTTC.

The chain is built from TRBV5-4 and TRBJ2-2, with 7 nucleotides matching TRBD1. J was trimmed by 2 bases and V by 5 bases; bases with no gene match: 3. Per the germline V gene, CDR1 is SGHNT and CDR2 is YYREEE (reference sequence). The length of the CDR3 is 14 residues. CDR3 sequence (DNA): TGTGCCAGCAGGGGACAGACTAACACCGGGGAGCTGTTTTTT. It specifies CASRGQTNTGELFF.